This T cell receptor (beta chain) was observed in a study of CD8 T cells in Susac syndrome. The study's findings and limits: Within total CD8+ repertoires, under 20 Susac-specific public clones were found, and within CD8+ TEMRA repertoires, about 5.

Note on this clonotype: As yet, its antigen is unknown.

The CDR3 contains 14 residues. From germline, CDR1 is SQVTM and CDR2 ANQGSEA. Trimming stripped 4 bases from V and 9 bases from J, with 19 bases between. Definite or probable Susac syndrome was diagnosed using recently defined diagnostic criteria. An input of roughly 0.5 to 1 ug of RNA was subjected to reverse transcription using random hexamers. TCR beta CDR3 was amplified by immunoSEQ covering 54 Vbeta and 13 Jbeta. One entry per CDR3 protein results from TCRdb running MiXCR on the immunoSEQ multiplex PCR reads. The sample lists about 100,000 distinct CDR3 sequences, about 96% occurring once. Sequences were obtained from CD8+ T cells from PBMCs. The clonotype originates from a human donor with Susac syndrome. The chain links TRBV29-1 to TRBJ2-1, with unresolved D. This chain's CDR3 is CSVVVRMGMSEQFF. As DNA, the CDR3 is TGCAGCGTTGTAGTCAGAATGGGGATGAGTGAGCAGTTCTTC.